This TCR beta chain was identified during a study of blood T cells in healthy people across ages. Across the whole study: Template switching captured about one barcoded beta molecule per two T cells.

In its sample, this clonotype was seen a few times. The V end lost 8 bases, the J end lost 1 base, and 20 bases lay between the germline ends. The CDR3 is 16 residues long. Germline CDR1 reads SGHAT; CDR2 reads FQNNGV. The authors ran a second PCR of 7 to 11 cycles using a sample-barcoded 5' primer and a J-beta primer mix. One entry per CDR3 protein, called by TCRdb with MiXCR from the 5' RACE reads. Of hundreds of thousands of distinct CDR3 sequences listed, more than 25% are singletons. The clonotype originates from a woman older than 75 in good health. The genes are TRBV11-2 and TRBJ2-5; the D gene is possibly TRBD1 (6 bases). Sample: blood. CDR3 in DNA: TGTGCCAGCTTGACAGGCCCAAGAGGGGGCCAAGAGACCCAGTACTTC. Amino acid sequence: CASLTGPRGGQETQYF. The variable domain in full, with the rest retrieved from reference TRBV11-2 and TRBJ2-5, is EAGVAQSPRYKIIEKRQSVAFWCNPISGHATLYWYQQILGQGPKLLIQFQNNGVVDDSQLPKDRFSAERLKGVDSTLKIQPAKLEDSAVYLCASLTGPRGGQETQYFGPGTRLLVL.